The present TCR beta chain was sequenced within a study of blood T cells in healthy people across ages (dated by TCRdb to the mid-2010s). Some background on the complete study: In model experiments, template switching captured roughly one uniquely barcoded TCR beta cDNA molecule for every two T cells. Using deep sequencing normalized with unique cDNA molecular identifiers, the study measured how TCR beta repertoire diversity changes with age. Donors were grouped into four age groups: young (average roughly 15 years), middle-aged (approximately 41), aged (about 60) and long-lived (about 82). Donors of different ages were randomly distributed across sequencing lanes to avoid experimental bias. Using the same blood draw, the study looked at two additional independent replicas of 1 million unique cDNA reads for two donors, one aged 18 to 30 and the other aged 80 or older.

The donors were 40 or so Caucasian individuals from Russia, aged about 6 to 100 years, who were systemically healthy. Each donor gave approximately 10 milliliters of peripheral blood, collected into EDTA-treated Vacutainer tubes. Ficoll-Paque density-gradient centrifugation was used to isolate PBMCs, with at least 6.5 million per sample. Total RNA was extracted from PBMCs with Trizol reagent, with at least 6 micrograms obtained per sample. The percentages of naive CD45RAhigh/CD27high T cells were determined by flow cytometry on a PBMC aliquot from every donor. Library preparation used 5' RACE. The data were produced on an Illumina HiSeq 2500. A second roughly 6 to 12 cycle PCR used a sample-barcoded 5' primer and a J-beta primer mix. A template-switch 5' adaptor carrying 12 random nucleotides introduced a unique molecular identifier onto each TCR beta cDNA molecule. Each sample yielded at least 2.5 million CDR3-containing paired-end reads. The Mint cDNA synthesis kit, primed by a TRBC-specific oligonucleotide, was used to synthesize first-strand cDNA from all RNA. Following uracil-DNA glycosylase treatment, a first 18-cycle PCR with universal primers M1SS and BC2_uni_R was performed on all cDNA. Turning to the authors' computational methods: For normalization, 1 million high-quality reads were randomly selected from each sample, with every read carrying a distinct molecular identifier. Instead of being binned into consensus sequences, reads that shared molecular identifiers were thrown out. MiTCR, set to a Q25 quality threshold and the strictest error-elimination algorithm, was used for CDR3 identification, clonotype clustering and error correction. Lower-bound total TCR beta diversity was estimated with a nonparametric unseen species model using Euler transformation. TCRdb cleaned the public reads at Q25 with fastp, built clones with MiXCR and kept in-frame beta chains. Each record represents a unique CDR3 protein, reported with the most common genes and DNA among its rows. The authors' filters were not applied to this entry. In this sample the table shows 800,000 or so distinct CDR3 sequences, about 62% of which occur a single time. Roughly 25% of the sample rests with the top ten.

The study at large found these results: As age increased, observed TCR beta diversity per million T cells dropped in a roughly linear way, and a significant reduction was already evident by age around 41. Compared with the aged group, the long-lived group had more naive CD4+ T cells, fewer expanded clones and increased TCR diversity, suggesting age selection. The percentage of naive T cells measured by flow cytometry correlated strongly with observed TCR beta diversity. The CMV infection status of donors was not known, potentially confounding age-related changes in expanded clonotypes. Estimates of total diversity based on one million sequenced T cells were considered lower bounds and underestimates. Conclusive comparison of naive and antigen-experienced compartments was prevented by the profiling of bulk unsorted PBMCs.

Reading the germline V gene gives CDR1 SQVTM and CDR2 ANQGSEA. The CDR3 measures 12 amino acids from cysteine to phenylalanine. CDR3 DNA is the only sequence kept; it has 36 bases, read in frame from the first base. The germline V end is reduced by 7 bases and the J end by 11 bases; junction bases left unmatched: 8. Remarks on this clonotype: The antigen it recognizes is unknown. Base quality data are lacking; no much larger clone is found one base away.

The specimen was blood. The TCR comes from a man aged 25 to 40 in good health. Here the chain combines TRBV29-1 and TRBJ1-5; the central 10 bases match TRBD1. CDR3 reads: CSDWTGGLAQHF. The sequenced DNA: TGCAGCGATTGGACAGGGGGATTAGCCCAGCATTTT.